This T cell receptor (beta chain) was identified during a study of siplizumab effects on memory and regulatory T cells. Overall study findings and caveats: Alloreactive CD4+ clones that could be mapped were on average about 64% Treg-derived with siplizumab, against approximately 30% in controls. Alloreactive sequences whose origin lay in unstimulated CD4+ memory cells were significantly reduced by siplizumab. Naive T cells appeared more varied than memory cells and looked like key alloresponse contributors.

Method: immunoSEQ multiplex PCR; TCRdb's copy keeps in-frame clones and lacks some. The sample consists of roughly 2,900 clones, about 49% of them appearing once. A remark on this clone: Its antigen is not identified.

V dropped 2 bases and J dropped 2; count of bases not matched to a gene: 6. This CDR3 region has 16 residues. CDR1 and CDR2 from the germline V gene are LNHDA and SQIVND (reference sequence). Responder and stimulator cells in the mixed lymphocyte reaction were cultured together for around six days at 37°C. Labelling of responder PBMCs was performed with CFSE and of stimulator PBMCs with Violet Dye, followed by mixing at 1:1. Specimen: CFSE-low (dividing) CD4+ T cells sorted from an allogeneic mixed lymphocyte reaction. The chain couples TRBV19 to TRBJ1-5; TRBD1 matches 7 bases. This receptor was obtained from a human donor in good health; the cells came from an allogeneic mixed lymphocyte reaction. The DNA for the CDR3 is TGTGCCAGTAGTATAAAACGAGGGACAGGCAATCAGCCCCAGCATTTT. Amino acids: CASSIKRGTGNQPQHF.